This TCR beta chain was sequenced during a study of cytomegalovirus exposure and HLA in healthy donors. Study-level information: The 120 validation repertoires and the approximately 640 first-cohort repertoires shared a platform, a later analysis reported. Study outcomes and limitations: Through in vitro validation, a few CMV-associated chains were shown to be specific for CMV antigens. The finding came from a later analysis; first-cohort TCR clusters tended to co-occur in the 110 or so validation repertoires.

CDR3 length: 12 residues. The germline CDR1 and CDR2 sequences are WSHSY and SAAADI. The germline V and J ends were trimmed by 6 bases and 5 bases, with 10 bases remaining between them. Libraries were prepared by immunoSEQ multiplex PCR; TCRdb keeps only in-frame clonotypes and omits some of them. The sample has some 260,000 clones, roughly 87% seen once. This clone was observed a handful of times. What it recognizes is unknown. J is TRBJ1-1 and V is TRBV10-2; maybe TRBD1 (6 bases). This sequence originates from a man aged 18-30 years in good health and CMV-seropositive. Sequenced material: PBMCs. The CDR3 sequence: CASRGGRTEAFF. The CDR3 DNA sequence: TGCGCCAGCAGAGGGGGGAGGACTGAAGCTTTCTTT.